This entry lists 10 T cell receptor beta chains sequenced from one sample in a study of cytomegalovirus exposure and HLA in healthy donors. Primers included in the PCR were 60 Vbeta and 13 Jbeta primers. TCRdb's copy holds only in-frame clones and misses some; the assay was immunoSEQ multiplex PCR. The data show about 110,000 clones, just over 70% seen once. The material sequenced was PBMCs. The receptors originated from a boy aged 5 to 17 in good health and CMV-seronegative.

The rearrangement joins TRBV10-3 to TRBJ1-4, with a weak D call TRBD1 (5 bases). The CDR3 totals 15 residues. V was pared by 8 bases and J by 2 bases, with 15 bases between. Per germline, CDR1 ENHRY and CDR2 SYGVKD. The CDR3 bases are TGTGCCATCGGGAGGGGTGTTGCGACTAATGAAAAACTGTTTTTT. Translating gives CAIGRGVATNEKLFF.

The chain links TRBV9 to TRBJ2-6; TRBD1 agrees at 8 bases. This CDR3 is built from 16 residues. V shed 3 bases and J 3 bases; nucleotides not matched to a gene: 5. Germline V gene sequence: CDR1 SGDLS, CDR2 YYNGEE. The CDR3 nucleotides are TGTGCCAGCAGCGCCAAACAGGGGGTTGGGGCCAACGTCCTGACTTTC. Protein product: CASSAKQGVGANVLTF. The variable domain in full, completed from reference TRBV9 and TRBJ2-6, reads DSGVTQTPKHLITATGQRVTLRCSPRSGDLSVYWYQQSLDQGLQFLIQYYNGEERAKGNILERFSAQQFPDLHSELNLSSLELGDSALYFCASSAKQGVGANVLTFGAGSRLTVL.

The J gene is TRBJ2-5, the V gene TRBV5-1; no definite D call. Looked up from germline, CDR1 is SGHRS and CDR2 is YFSETQ. V was trimmed by 1 base and J by 4 bases, leaving 11 bases between them. This CDR3 comprises 14 residues. The CDR3: CASSLTNGGETQYF. As DNA, the CDR3 is TGCGCCAGCAGCTTGACGAACGGTGGAGAGACCCAGTACTTC. The full variable domain, with the rest looked up from reference TRBV5-1 and TRBJ2-5, is KAGVTQTPRYLIKTRGQQVTLSCSPISGHRSVSWYQQTPGQGLQFLFEYFSETQRNKGNFPGRFSGRQFSNSRSEMNVSTLELGDSALYLCASSLTNGGETQYFGPGTRLLVL.

The chain employs TRBV9 and TRBJ2-5, with D perhaps being TRBD1 or TRBD2 (5 bases each). The J call may be mistaken, given a closer DNA end match to TRBJ2-7. The CDR3 is made up of 13 amino acids. The germline CDR1 and CDR2 sequences are SGDLS and YYNGEE. CDR3 in amino acids: CASSVATGGEQYF. The DNA for the CDR3 is TGTGCCAGCAGCGTAGCTACTGGGGGCGAGCAGTACTTC.

The sample holds a few counts of this clone. The chain is built from TRBV20-1 and TRBJ1-1; 7 bases agree with TRBD1. V dropped 4 bases and J dropped 4; count of bases not matched to a gene: 0. CDR1 and CDR2 from the germline V gene are DFQATT and SNEGSKA (reference sequence). The CDR3 is 11 residues long. The CDR3 bases are TGCAGTGCTACAGGGGGCACTGAAGCTTTCTTT. It is translated as CSATGGTEAFF.

This clone was seen only once. V gene TRBV5-4 combines with J gene TRBJ2-7; weak D call: TRBD2 (6 bases). The CDR3 loop spans 16 amino acids. V was cut by 2 bases and J by 0 bases, with 15 bases left in between. Germline V CDR1 and CDR2: SGHNT, YYREEE (reference sequence). The CDR3 bases are TGTGCCAGCAGCTTCCCAGGCGCGGGGCCCTCCTACGAGCAGTACTTC. Translated: CASSFPGAGPSYEQYF.

The chain links TRBV7-6 to TRBJ2-1; D possibly corresponds to TRBD2 (5 bases). Germline values: CDR1 SGHVS, CDR2 FNYEAQ. V lost 5 bases to trimming and J lost 0 bases, with 11 bases between them. This CDR3 has 15 residues. CDR3 in amino acids: CASSGDGGSYNEQFF. DNA of the CDR3: TGTGCCAGCAGCGGAGACGGAGGCTCCTACAATGAGCAGTTCTTC.

V usage is TRBV7-9 and J usage is TRBJ2-1, with 10 bases that match TRBD2. V lost 5 bases to trimming and J lost 4 bases; unmatched junction nucleotides: 8. The CDR3 consists of 16 residues. In germline, CDR1 is SEHNR, CDR2 FQNEAQ (reference sequence). The chain's CDR3 is CASSPRTSGVYNEQFF. The CDR3 nucleotides are TGTGCCAGCAGCCCACGCACTAGCGGGGTATACAATGAGCAGTTCTTC.

The genes are TRBV5-6 and TRBJ1-2, with 7 positions matching TRBD1. CDR1 and CDR2 from the germline V gene are SGHDT and YYEEEE. V was pared by 5 bases and J by 1 base, with 11 bases of the junction left unmatched. The CDR3 length is 16 residues. CDR3 sequence: CASSSPPGQHNYGYTF. CDR3 DNA sequence: TGTGCCAGCAGTTCGCCCCCGGGACAGCATAACTATGGCTACACCTTC.

The chain couples TRBV5-1 to TRBJ2-1, with 14 nucleotides matching TRBD2. CDR1 is SGHRS, CDR2 YFSETQ, per germline. The V gene end was trimmed by 4 bases and the J gene end by 5 bases; junction bases not matched to a gene: 5. The CDR3 runs 16 residues. The CDR3 loop is CASSLGLAGANNEQFF. The CDR3 DNA is TGCGCCAGCAGCCTGGGACTAGCGGGGGCAAACAATGAGCAGTTCTTC. Variable domain in full (rest from reference TRBV5-1 and TRBJ2-1): KAGVTQTPRYLIKTRGQQVTLSCSPISGHRSVSWYQQTPGQGLQFLFEYFSETQRNKGNFPGRFSGRQFSNSRSEMNVSTLELGDSALYLCASSLGLAGANNEQFFGPGTRLTVL.